This T cell receptor delta chain was captured by sequencing in a study of gamma delta lymphoproliferative disorders and STAT genes. Study at large: Delta libraries were made per EuroClonality-NGS working group procedure.

CDR1 and CDR2 (germline): GEAIGNYY, EKD. There are 19 residues in the CDR3. This clone was picked up a small number of times. What it binds is unknown. The protein TCRdb lists belongs to a much larger clone and differs from this DNA's translation at residue 3, which points to a read error; the protein shown is made from the DNA. Genomic DNA from isolated PBMCs served as the sequencing template. Study-wide results and caveats: Delta repertoires did not separate groups, but patient gamma repertoires clustered apart. Leukemic cells skewed toward terminal effectors, unlike likely varied control T cells. Nearly all major patient gamma and delta clonotypes were public.

With CATT, TCRdb re-called clones from the multiplex PCR reads. The sample lists approximately 3,800 delta-chain clones; about 1% were seen once. Sequencing was carried out using blood. The sequence was collected from a human donor in good health. The chain has TRDV2 and TRDJ1; TRDD2 is a possible D gene (5 bases). CDR3 DNA sequence: TGTGCCTATGACACCGTTGTCCCTTCGTACGAAACCTACACCGATAAACTCATCTTT. It codes for CAYDTVVPSYETYTDKLIF.